Presented here are 30 T cell receptor beta chains from one specimen sequenced in a study of CD8 T cells in ankylosing spondylitis. TCRdb recomputed calls from the 5' RACE reads with MiXCR, one row per CDR3 protein. The sample contains 150,000 or so distinct CDR3 sequences, 8.5% to 10% of which appear only once. Sequencing input: blood, either unsorted or a sorted T cell fraction (not recorded which). The origin of the receptors is a female donor with ankylosing spondylitis or in good health (not recorded which).

The chain combines TRBV7-8 with TRBJ2-1; 9 positions match TRBD2. The germline V gene has CDR1 SGHVS and CDR2 FQNEAQ. The CDR3 length is 16 residues. J gave up 6 bases and V 3 bases, and 9 bases lay outside the gene matches. Here the CDR3 DNA reads TGTGCCAGCAGCTTCAGAGCGGGAGGCGAAGGCAATGAGCAGTTCTTC. Its protein product is CASSFRAGGEGNEQFF. The variable domain in full, with the rest retrieved from reference TRBV7-8 and TRBJ2-1, is GAGVSQSPRYKVAKRGQDVALRCDPISGHVSLFWYQQALGQGPEFLTYFQNEAQLDKSGLPSDRFFAERPEGSVSTLKIQRTQQEDSAVYLCASSFRAGGEGNEQFFGPGTRLTVL.

The rearrangement links TRBV4-2 to TRBJ1-2, with a tentative D call TRBD1 (5 bases). The V end was cut by 1 base, the J end by 8 bases, with 17 bases between. The CDR3 is 15 amino acids. CDR1 LGHNA and CDR2 YNFKEQ come from the germline V gene. DNA of the CDR3: TGTGCCAGCAGCCAAGTGGGGCCGGACGGTAGGGGCTACACCTTC. Protein sequence: CASSQVGPDGRGYTF.

CDR3 loop: CASSQIPTAPYEQYF. CDR3 coding DNA: TGTGCCAGCAGCCAAATTCCGACTGCCCCCTACGAGCAGTACTTC. The chain carries TRBV3-1 and TRBJ2-7; no clear D gene. CDR1 and CDR2 from the germline V gene are LGHDT and YNNKEL (reference sequence). The ends were cut back, 2 bases at V and 2 bases at J, with 13 bases in the middle. This CDR3 spans 15 amino acids.

The rearrangement links TRBV7-6 to TRBJ2-2; no firm D call. Trimming took 0 bases from V and 7 from J, leaving 9 bases between them. Per the germline V gene, CDR1 is SGHVS and CDR2 is FNYEAQ. The CDR3 has 14 residues. The CDR3 nucleotides are TGTGCCAGCAGCTTAGCCGCAAATAGCGGGGAGCTGTTTTTT. Protein sequence: CASSLAANSGELFF.

This chain links TRBV27 with TRBJ1-1, with TRBD1 as a possible D gene (5 bases). The V and J ends lost 4 bases and 6 bases respectively, with 21 bases between them. This CDR3 contains 16 residues. The V gene's germline CDR1 is MNHEY and CDR2 SMNVEV (reference sequence). Here the CDR3 reads CASSSLGPVSWAEAFF. CDR3 coding DNA: TGTGCCAGCAGTTCCCTGGGACCGGTTTCGTGGGCTGAAGCTTTCTTT.

The CDR3 DNA sequence: TGTGCCAGCAGCTTTCGCCCCTCCTACGAGCAGTACTTC. This encodes CASSFRPSYEQYF. V gene TRBV7-6 combines with J gene TRBJ2-7, with D unclear. The CDR3 covers 13 residues. V was clipped by 3 bases and J by 0 bases, with 6 bases between them. Germline V gives CDR1 SGHVS, CDR2 FNYEAQ. The full variable domain, rest sourced from reference TRBV7-6 and TRBJ2-7, is GAGVSQSPRYKVTKRGQDVALRCDPISGHVSLYWYRQALGQGPEFLTYFNYEAQQDKSGLPNDRFSAERPEGSISTLTIQRTEQRDSAMYRCASSFRPSYEQYFGPGTRLTVT.

The chain carries TRBV2 and TRBJ2-3; TRBD2 agrees at 11 bases. The CDR3 contains 20 residues. Looked up from germline, CDR1 is SNHLY and CDR2 is FYNNEI. Losses at the gene ends were 1 base for V and 5 bases for J; bases not matched to a gene: 17. The CDR3 nucleotides are TGTGCCAGCAGTGAAGAAGAAGAGGGGTTTCTAGCGGGAGGTGTAGATACGCAGTATTTT. The encoded protein is CASSEEEEGFLAGGVDTQYF.

The rearrangement uses TRBV4-3 and TRBJ2-1; 7 bases line up with TRBD1. The CDR3 totals 16 residues. CDR1 LGHNA and CDR2 YSLEER come from the germline V gene. Losses at the gene ends were 0 bases for V and 2 bases for J; bases not matched to a gene: 4. DNA for the CDR3: TGCGCCAGCAGCCAAGAAGGGGGCCCCCCCTACAATGAGCAGTTCTTC. It codes for CASSQEGGPPYNEQFF.

This clonotype was found a few times. V gene TRBV27 combines with J gene TRBJ2-3; perhaps TRBD1 as D (6 bases). Per germline, CDR1 MNHEY and CDR2 SMNVEV (reference sequence). This CDR3 has 16 amino acids. Trimming pared 3 bases from V and 4 bases from J, leaving 17 bases between. The CDR3 spells CASSLHPMGAADTQYF. The CDR3 DNA follows: TGTGCCAGCAGTTTGCATCCTATGGGGGCCGCAGATACGCAGTATTTT.

This chain links TRBV27 with TRBJ2-1, with D perhaps matching TRBD2 (6 bases). The CDR3 is 15 amino acids. The V gene's germline CDR1 is MNHEY and CDR2 SMNVEV (reference sequence). V was trimmed by 7 bases and J by 9 bases, leaving 22 bases between them. CDR3 in amino acids: CASTSSVLSAGEQFF. CDR3 bases: TGTGCCAGCACTTCCTCAGTCCTCTCAGCGGGTGAGCAGTTCTTC.

CDR3 in amino acids: CATQGGTEAFF. CDR3 nucleotide sequence: TGTGCCACCCAAGGGGGGACTGAAGCTTTCTTT. The chain has TRBV19 and TRBJ1-1; a possible D gene is TRBD1 (6 bases). V was shortened by 10 bases and J by 5 bases, with 11 bases between the two germline ends. This CDR3 spans 11 amino acids. Per germline, CDR1 LNHDA and CDR2 SQIVND (reference sequence).

This clonotype was seen a handful of times. The V gene is TRBV11-3, the J gene TRBJ2-7; TRBD2 agrees at 9 bases. The CDR3 loop spans 13 amino acids. After removal of 5 bases from V and 4 bases from J, the junction contained 3 bases not matched to a gene. Germline lookup yields CDR1 SGHNT and CDR2 YENEEA. CDR3 DNA sequence: TGTGCCAGCAGCCGAGCGGGAGGATACGAGCAGTACTTC. It translates to CASSRAGGYEQYF. Together with reference TRBV11-3 and TRBJ2-7, the CDR3 gives the full variable domain: EAGVVQSPRYKIIEKKQPVAFWCNPISGHNTLYWYLQNLGQGPELLIRYENEEAVDDSQLPKDRFSAERLKGVDSTLKIQPAELGDSAVYLCASSRAGGYEQYFGPGTRLTVT.

The chain has TRBV7-9 and TRBJ1-1; the D is unclear. Germline-derived CDR1 and CDR2 are SEHNR and FQNEAQ (reference sequence). The CDR3 covers 13 residues. V was cut by 5 bases and J by 5 bases, with 12 bases left in between. The CDR3 DNA reads as TGTGCCAGCAGCCCAGGTGGGTCGACTGAAGCTTTCTTT. Its protein is CASSPGGSTEAFF.

This clonotype was recorded a few times. The chain employs TRBV9 and TRBJ1-2, with TRBD1 as a possible D gene (6 bases). The V end lost 0 bases, the J end lost 2 bases, and 14 bases lay between the germline ends. CDR1 and CDR2 from the germline V gene are SGDLS and YYNGEE. This CDR3 is built from 16 residues. As DNA, the CDR3 is TGTGCCAGCAGCGTAGAAGGACAGAACTTCAACTATGGCTACACCTTC. It translates to CASSVEGQNFNYGYTF.

The rearrangement uses TRBV5-5 and TRBJ1-2; D is unresolved. Germline CDR1 reads SGHKS; CDR2 reads YYEKEE (reference sequence). The CDR3 has 14 amino acids. V shed 3 bases and J shed 8 bases, with 17 bases lying between them. CDR3 residues: CASSSDLTFGGYTF. In DNA, the CDR3 is TGTGCCAGCAGCTCCGACTTAACGTTCGGGGGCTACACCTTC.

This clonotype was seen ten or more times. This chain links TRBV10-3 with TRBJ2-1, with 7 bases aligning to TRBD2. This CDR3 is built from 13 residues. Per the germline V gene, CDR1 is ENHRY and CDR2 is SYGVKD. V lost 7 bases to trimming and J lost 4 bases; unmatched junction nucleotides: 4. The CDR3 region has the DNA TGTGCCATCACTAGCGGTAGTTACAATGAGCAGTTCTTC. Its protein product is CAITSGSYNEQFF.

The chain joins TRBV20-1 to TRBJ2-3; 9 nucleotides agree with TRBD2. This CDR3 is built from 16 residues. With V trimmed by 1 base and J by 1 base, 6 bases remained unmatched. CDR1 DFQATT and CDR2 SNEGSKA come from the germline V gene (reference sequence). The DNA for the CDR3 is TGCAGTGCTAGAGTTGGCGGGAGGGCCGGCACAGATACGCAGTATTTT. Translating gives CSARVGGRAGTDTQYF.

The V call is TRBV30, the J call TRBJ2-7; D possibly corresponds to TRBD2 (5 bases). From germline, CDR1 is GTSNPN and CDR2 SVGIG (reference sequence). The length of the CDR3 is 13 residues. Trimming stripped 5 bases from V and 0 bases from J, with 11 bases between. The CDR3 DNA is TGTGCCTGGGGGGAGTTAGGCTCCTACGAGCAGTACTTC. The encoded protein is CAWGELGSYEQYF.

This clonotype was detected many times. The rearrangement joins TRBV4-1 to TRBJ2-2, with 11 bases identical to TRBD2. Looked up from germline, CDR1 is MGHRA and CDR2 is YSYEKL. V lost 6 bases and J lost 2; bases outside the gene matches: 2. This CDR3 has 15 residues. The CDR3 loop is CASSRLAGNTGELFF. CDR3 bases: TGCGCCAGCAGTCGACTAGCGGGAAACACCGGGGAGCTGTTTTTT.

This clonotype was seen a few times. The V and J genes are TRBV9 and TRBJ1-1; no definite D call. Trimming removed 0 bases at V and 8 bases at J, with 11 bases between. The CDR3 totals 13 residues. Germline loops: CDR1 SGDLS, CDR2 YYNGEE. CDR3 residues: CASSVGGRGEAFF. CDR3 bases: TGTGCCAGCAGCGTAGGTGGCAGAGGGGAAGCTTTCTTT. The whole variable domain, filled in from reference TRBV9 and TRBJ1-1, reads DSGVTQTPKHLITATGQRVTLRCSPRSGDLSVYWYQQSLDQGLQFLIQYYNGEERAKGNILERFSAQQFPDLHSELNLSSLELGDSALYFCASSVGGRGEAFFGQGTRLTVV.

This clonotype appeared many times. V usage is TRBV6-1 and J usage is TRBJ2-5, with TRBD1 identical over 7 bases. Unmatched junction bases numbered 3, after V lost 3 bases and J lost 2 bases. Germline CDR1 MNHNS, CDR2 SASEGT. The CDR3 runs to 14 residues. The CDR3 reads CASSDRDRQETQYF. CDR3 coding DNA: TGTGCCAGCAGTGACAGGGACAGACAAGAGACCCAGTACTTC.

This clonotype has at least ten counts. The chain combines TRBV11-2 with TRBJ2-5, with 9 nucleotides matching TRBD1. Looked up from germline, CDR1 is SGHAT and CDR2 is FQNNGV. The CDR3 has 15 amino acids. The J segment lost 4 bases and the V segment lost 3 bases, leaving 6 bases of the junction unmatched. CDR3 sequence: CASSFQDRGAETQYF. The CDR3, as DNA: TGTGCCAGCAGCTTTCAGGACAGGGGAGCAGAGACCCAGTACTTC. Full variable domain (rest looked up from reference TRBV11-2 and TRBJ2-5): EAGVAQSPRYKIIEKRQSVAFWCNPISGHATLYWYQQILGQGPKLLIQFQNNGVVDDSQLPKDRFSAERLKGVDSTLKIQPAKLEDSAVYLCASSFQDRGAETQYFGPGTRLLVL.

This clonotype was recorded a few times. The chain uses TRBV5-1 and TRBJ1-2; D is uncertain. In germline, CDR1 is SGHRS, CDR2 YFSETQ. The CDR3 runs to 13 residues. Trimming took off 0 bases at V and 2 bases at J, with 5 bases between the two ends. The CDR3 bases are TGCGCCAGCAGCTTGGAGCTGAACTATGGCTACACCTTC. This encodes CASSLELNYGYTF.

The rearrangement links TRBV4-3 to TRBJ2-7, with 8 positions matching TRBD1. V lost 0 bases, J lost 2 bases, and 3 bases stayed unmatched. This CDR3 spans 15 amino acids. Germline V CDR1 and CDR2: LGHNA, YSLEER. The CDR3 nucleotides are TGCGCCAGCAGCCAAGAGACGGGACAGGCCTACGAGCAGTACTTC. Translated: CASSQETGQAYEQYF.

This clonotype appeared many times. This chain links TRBV5-5 with TRBJ2-3; 7 nucleotides agree with TRBD1. Germline V lookup: CDR1 SGHKS, CDR2 YYEKEE (reference sequence). This CDR3 contains 13 residues. With V trimmed by 0 bases and J by 6 bases, 1 base remained unmatched. The CDR3 spells CASSLEGADTQYF. For the CDR3, the DNA is TGTGCCAGCAGCTTGGAGGGGGCCGATACGCAGTATTTT.

This clonotype occurred many times. The rearrangement links TRBV11-2 to TRBJ2-1; TRBD1 aligns across 7 bases. J lost 8 bases, V lost 4 bases, and 11 bases had no gene match. The CDR3 spans 15 residues. Germline V gives CDR1 SGHAT, CDR2 FQNNGV. CDR3: CASSSSGTANYEQFF. The CDR3 bases are TGTGCCAGCAGCTCGTCAGGGACAGCCAACTATGAGCAGTTCTTC.

V gene TRBV2 combines with J gene TRBJ2-1; 10 bases match TRBD2. This CDR3 is 15 amino acids long. Losses at the gene ends were 9 bases for V and 7 bases for J; bases not matched to a gene: 12. Germline CDR1 and CDR2: SNHLY and FYNNEI. The CDR3: CARTMSGRARNEQFF. CDR3 DNA sequence: TGTGCCAGGACAATGAGCGGGAGGGCCAGGAATGAGCAGTTCTTC.

The chain uses TRBV7-6 and TRBJ2-1; 13 bases agree with TRBD2. Germline lookup yields CDR1 SGHVS and CDR2 FNYEAQ. The CDR3 contains 17 residues. The J segment lost 9 bases and the V segment lost 0 bases, leaving 8 bases of the junction unmatched. The CDR3 nucleotides are TGTGCCAGCAGCTTAGCCCGGACTAGCGGGAGTTTCGGTGAGCAGTTCTTC. Its translation is CASSLARTSGSFGEQFF.

The V gene is TRBV28, the J gene TRBJ2-3; no clear D gene. The CDR3 sequence is 14 residues long. Germline CDR1 is MDHEN and CDR2 is SYDVKM. Trimming took 3 bases from V and 0 from J, leaving 7 bases between them. For the CDR3, the DNA is TGTGCCAGCAGTTTCAGCCCTAGCACAGATACGCAGTATTTT. This gives the protein CASSFSPSTDTQYF. The full variable domain, completed using reference TRBV28 and TRBJ2-3, is DVKVTQSSRYLVKRTGEKVFLECVQDMDHENMFWYRQDPGLGLRLIYFSYDVKMKEKGDIPEGYSVSREKKERFSLILESASTNQTSMYLCASSFSPSTDTQYFGPGTRLTVL.

The genes are TRBV14 and TRBJ1-2; D uncertain. CDR1 is SGHDN, CDR2 FVKESK, per germline. The CDR3 has 13 amino acids. V lost 0 bases and J 7 bases, leaving 9 bases between the germline ends. CDR3 loop: CASSQDQMGGYTF. Here the CDR3 DNA reads TGTGCCAGCAGCCAAGATCAGATGGGTGGCTACACCTTC.